These 10 T cell receptor beta chains came from one sample sequenced in a study of technical replicates of blood from a few donors (dated by TCRdb to about 2017). Libraries were built with the immunoSEQ multiplex PCR assay. TCRdb re-hosts the immuneACCESS table, in-frame sequences only. Its copies lack some clones; in the studies checked, an unresolved V gene accounts for under half of them, and the cause for the rest is not known. The sample data list 100,000 or so clones, and roughly 96% of these were observed just once. Just over 0.2% of the sample lies in the top ten. Sequenced input: T cells isolated from PBMCs. Receptor source: a human donor in good health.

This rearrangement joins TRBV6-1 to TRBJ1-4; TRBD1 is a possible D gene (5 bases). CDR3 length: 16 residues. V lost 1 base and J 8 bases, leaving 17 bases between the germline ends. Germline V CDR1 and CDR2: MNHNS, SASEGT. The CDR3 DNA follows: TGTGCCAGCAGTGAAGTTAAGGGCAGGGCGTACGAAAAACTGTTTTTT. This encodes CASSEVKGRAYEKLFF.

DNA for the CDR3: TGTGCCAGCAGCTCGGGGGAGAAACAGGGGAACTATAATTCACCCCTCCACTTT. It specifies CASSSGEKQGNYNSPLHF. The chain combines TRBV5-6 with TRBJ1-6, with 7 positions matching TRBD1. CDR1 SGHDT and CDR2 YYEEEE come from the germline V gene. Trimming cost V 3 bases and J 3 bases; bases outside gene matches: 12. The CDR3 extends over 18 amino acids.

The CDR3, as DNA: TGTGCCAGCAGGGCGGGATCGACCTACAATGAGCAGTTCTTC. This sequence encodes CASRAGSTYNEQFF. The genes are TRBV2 and TRBJ2-1; D may be TRBD2 (6 bases). The CDR3 contains 14 residues. Per the germline V gene, CDR1 is SNHLY and CDR2 is FYNNEI. Trimming left V 6 bases short and J 2 bases short, with 11 bases between.

A single count supports this clone. The chain is built from TRBV10-3 and TRBJ1-3; perhaps TRBD1 as D (6 bases). CDR3 length equals 17 residues. V shed 7 bases and J shed 2 bases, with 21 bases lying between them. Germline CDR1 and CDR2: ENHRY and SYGVKD. The CDR3 here is CAITDFGGGSPGNTIYF. The CDR3 coding sequence is TGTGCCATCACCGATTTTGGGGGCGGCAGCCCTGGAAACACCATATATTTT.

This chain links TRBV10-3 with TRBJ2-2; D is possibly TRBD2 (6 bases). V lost 3 bases, J lost 1 base, and 9 bases lay in between. The germline gives CDR1 ENHRY, CDR2 SYGVKD. This CDR3 comprises 15 residues. The CDR3 region is CAISEASENTGELFF. CDR3 bases: TGTGCCATCAGTGAAGCTAGCGAGAACACCGGGGAGCTGTTTTTT.

The rearrangement joins TRBV11-2 to TRBJ1-2; the match to TRBD1 covers 11 bases. The V gene's germline CDR1 is SGHAT and CDR2 FQNNGV. The CDR3 is made up of 14 amino acids. V shed 6 bases, J shed 6 bases, and the junction held 6 bases outside the gene matches. DNA of the CDR3: TGTGCCAGCAGACTAGGGACAGGGGGAGATGGCTACACCTTC. Its translation: CASRLGTGGDGYTF. The full variable domain, completed using reference TRBV11-2 and TRBJ1-2, is EAGVAQSPRYKIIEKRQSVAFWCNPISGHATLYWYQQILGQGPKLLIQFQNNGVVDDSQLPKDRFSAERLKGVDSTLKIQPAKLEDSAVYLCASRLGTGGDGYTFGSGTRLTVV.

The chain joins TRBV10-1 to TRBJ2-3; D is ambiguous. V lost 3 bases and J 2 bases, leaving 6 bases between the germline ends. Germline V gene lookup returns CDR1 WNHNN and CDR2 SYGVQD (reference sequence). The CDR3 is 13 residues long. CDR3 sequence reads: CASSDRITDTQYF. In DNA, the CDR3 is TGCGCCAGCAGTGACAGAATCACAGATACGCAGTATTTT.

The rearrangement joins TRBV19 to TRBJ2-5; 7 nucleotides align to TRBD2. CDR1 is LNHDA, CDR2 SQIVND, per germline (reference sequence). This CDR3 has 16 amino acids. With V trimmed by 4 bases and J by 0 bases, 8 bases remained unmatched. The CDR3 DNA reads TGTGCCAGTAGTACCTCCTGGGGGGGGGACCAAGAGACCCAGTACTTC. Protein: CASSTSWGGDQETQYF.

The rearrangement joins TRBV7-9 to TRBJ2-3; TRBD1 matches 7 bases. Per germline, CDR1 SEHNR and CDR2 FQNEAQ (reference sequence). J gave up 0 bases and V 5 bases, and 2 bases lay outside the gene matches. The length of the CDR3 is 14 residues. The CDR3 reads CASSLGQSTDTQYF. CDR3 nucleotide sequence: TGTGCCAGCAGCCTGGGACAGAGCACAGATACGCAGTATTTT.

The V call is TRBV6-5, the J call TRBJ2-3; D unclear. This CDR3 spans 13 amino acids. The germline V gene encodes CDR1 MNHEY and CDR2 SVGAGI. Trimming shortened V by 7 bases and J by 0 bases, and 8 bases separated the two germline ends. CDR3 bases: TGTGCCAGCAAGGCGGATAGCACAGATACGCAGTATTTT. Amino acid sequence: CASKADSTDTQYF.